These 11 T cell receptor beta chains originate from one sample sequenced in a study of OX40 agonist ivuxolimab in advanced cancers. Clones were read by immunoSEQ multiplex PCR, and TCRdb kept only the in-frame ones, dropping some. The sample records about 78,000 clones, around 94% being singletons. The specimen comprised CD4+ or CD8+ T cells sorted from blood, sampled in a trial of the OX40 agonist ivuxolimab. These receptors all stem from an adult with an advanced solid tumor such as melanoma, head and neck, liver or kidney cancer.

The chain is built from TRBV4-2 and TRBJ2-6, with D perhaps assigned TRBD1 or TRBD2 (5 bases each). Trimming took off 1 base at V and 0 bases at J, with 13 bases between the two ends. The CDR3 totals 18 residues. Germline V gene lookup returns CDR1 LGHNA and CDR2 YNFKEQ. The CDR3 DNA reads TGTGCCAGCAGCCAAGCGCAGGGAGCCTCCTCTGGGGCCAACGTCCTGACTTTC. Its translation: CASSQAQGASSGANVLTF.

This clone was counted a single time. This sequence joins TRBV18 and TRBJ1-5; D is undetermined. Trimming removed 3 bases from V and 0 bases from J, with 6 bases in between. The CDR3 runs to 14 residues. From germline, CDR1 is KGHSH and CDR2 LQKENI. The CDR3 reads CASSPVFSNQPQHF. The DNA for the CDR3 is TGTGCCAGCTCACCGGTATTTAGCAATCAGCCCCAGCATTTT.

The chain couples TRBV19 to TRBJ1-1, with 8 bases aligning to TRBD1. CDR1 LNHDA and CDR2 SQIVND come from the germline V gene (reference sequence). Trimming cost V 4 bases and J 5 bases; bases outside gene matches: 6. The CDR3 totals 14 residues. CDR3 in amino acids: CASSRGQAGTEAFF. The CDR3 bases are TGTGCCAGTAGTAGGGGACAGGCGGGGACTGAAGCTTTCTTT.

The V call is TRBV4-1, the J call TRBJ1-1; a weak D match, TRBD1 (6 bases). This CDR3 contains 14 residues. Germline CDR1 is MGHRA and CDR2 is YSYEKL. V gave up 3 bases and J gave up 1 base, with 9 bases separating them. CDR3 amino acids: CASSQDRPNTEAFF. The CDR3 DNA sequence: TGCGCCAGCAGCCAGGACAGACCGAACACTGAAGCTTTCTTT.

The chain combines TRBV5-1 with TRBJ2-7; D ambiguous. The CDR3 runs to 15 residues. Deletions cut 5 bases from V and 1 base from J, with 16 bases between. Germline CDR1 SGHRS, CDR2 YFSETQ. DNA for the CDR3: TGCGCCAGCAGGGACGGACGTCGATTATCCTACGAGCAGTACTTC. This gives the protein CASRDGRRLSYEQYF.

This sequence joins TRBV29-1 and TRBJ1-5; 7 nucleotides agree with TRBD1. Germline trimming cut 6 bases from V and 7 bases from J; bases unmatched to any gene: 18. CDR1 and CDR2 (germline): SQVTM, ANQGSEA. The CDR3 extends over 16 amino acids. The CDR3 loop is CSVALGYTGDTQPQHF. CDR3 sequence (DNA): TGCAGCGTAGCCCTGGGGTACACAGGGGATACCCAGCCCCAGCATTTT.

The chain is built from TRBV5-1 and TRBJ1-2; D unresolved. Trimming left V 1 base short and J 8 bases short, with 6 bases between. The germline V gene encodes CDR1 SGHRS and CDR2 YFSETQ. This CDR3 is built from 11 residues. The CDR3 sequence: CASSLNGGYTF. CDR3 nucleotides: TGCGCCAGCAGCTTGAACGGAGGCTACACCTTC.

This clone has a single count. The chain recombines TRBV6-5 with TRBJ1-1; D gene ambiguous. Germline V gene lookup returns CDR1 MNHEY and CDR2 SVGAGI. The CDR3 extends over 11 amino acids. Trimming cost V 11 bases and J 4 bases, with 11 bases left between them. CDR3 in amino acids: CAAGVPTEAFF. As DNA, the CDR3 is TGTGCCGCTGGGGTACCCACTGAAGCTTTCTTT.

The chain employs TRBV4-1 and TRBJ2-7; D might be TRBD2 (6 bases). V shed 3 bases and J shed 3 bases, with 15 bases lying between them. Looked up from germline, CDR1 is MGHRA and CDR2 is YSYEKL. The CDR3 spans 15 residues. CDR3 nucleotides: TGCGCCAGCAGCCACCCGGGGAGAGCGGGCTACGAGCAGTACTTC. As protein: CASSHPGRAGYEQYF.

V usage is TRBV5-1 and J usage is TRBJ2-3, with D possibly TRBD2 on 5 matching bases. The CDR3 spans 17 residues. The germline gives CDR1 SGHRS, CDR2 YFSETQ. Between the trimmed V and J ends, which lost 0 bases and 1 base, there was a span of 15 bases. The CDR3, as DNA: TGCGCCAGCAGCTTGGTTGGTAGCCGGGGAGGCACAGATACGCAGTATTTT. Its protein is CASSLVGSRGGTDTQYF.

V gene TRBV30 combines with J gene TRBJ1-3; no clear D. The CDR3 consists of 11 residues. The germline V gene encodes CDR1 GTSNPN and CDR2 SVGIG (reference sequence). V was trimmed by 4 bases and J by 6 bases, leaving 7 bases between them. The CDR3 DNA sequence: TGTGCCTGGACCCCTAAAAACACCATATATTTT. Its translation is CAWTPKNTIYF.